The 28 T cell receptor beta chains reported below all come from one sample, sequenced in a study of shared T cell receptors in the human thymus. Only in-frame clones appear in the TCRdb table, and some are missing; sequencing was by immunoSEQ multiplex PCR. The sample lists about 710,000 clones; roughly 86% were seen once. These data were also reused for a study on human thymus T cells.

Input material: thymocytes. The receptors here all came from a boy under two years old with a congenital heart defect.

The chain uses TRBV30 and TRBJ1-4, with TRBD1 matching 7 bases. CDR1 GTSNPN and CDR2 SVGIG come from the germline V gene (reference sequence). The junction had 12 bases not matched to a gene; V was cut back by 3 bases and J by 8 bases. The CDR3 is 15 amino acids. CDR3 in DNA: TGTGCCTGGAGCTCCGGGACAGATGTTAGGGAAAAACTGTTTTTT. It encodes CAWSSGTDVREKLFF.

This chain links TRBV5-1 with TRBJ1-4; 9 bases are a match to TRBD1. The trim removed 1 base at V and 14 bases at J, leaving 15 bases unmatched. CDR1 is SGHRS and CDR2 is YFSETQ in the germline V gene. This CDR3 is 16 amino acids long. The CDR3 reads CASSLFTRDRAHILFF. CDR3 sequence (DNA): TGCGCCAGCAGCTTGTTTACTCGGGACAGGGCCCATATCCTGTTTTTT.

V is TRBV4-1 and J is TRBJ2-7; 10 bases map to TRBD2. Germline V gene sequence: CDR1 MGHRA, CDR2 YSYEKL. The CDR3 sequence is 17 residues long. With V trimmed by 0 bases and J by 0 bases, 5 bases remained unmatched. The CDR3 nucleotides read TGCGCCAGCAGCCAAGATTCAGCGGGAGGGCCCTCCTACGAGCAGTACTTC. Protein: CASSQDSAGGPSYEQYF.

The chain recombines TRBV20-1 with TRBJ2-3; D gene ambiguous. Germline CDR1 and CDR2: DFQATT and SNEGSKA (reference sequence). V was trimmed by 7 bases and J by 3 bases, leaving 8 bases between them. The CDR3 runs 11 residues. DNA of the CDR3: TGCAGTGGCAAGAGTACAGATACGCAGTATTTT. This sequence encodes CSGKSTDTQYF.

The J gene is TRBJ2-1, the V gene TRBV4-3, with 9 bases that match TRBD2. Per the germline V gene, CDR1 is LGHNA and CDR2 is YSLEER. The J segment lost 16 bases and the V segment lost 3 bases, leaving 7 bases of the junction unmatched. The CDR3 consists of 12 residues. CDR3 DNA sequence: TGCGCCAGCAGCCAGCCAGCTAGCGGGATCTTCTTC. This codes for CASSQPASGIFF.

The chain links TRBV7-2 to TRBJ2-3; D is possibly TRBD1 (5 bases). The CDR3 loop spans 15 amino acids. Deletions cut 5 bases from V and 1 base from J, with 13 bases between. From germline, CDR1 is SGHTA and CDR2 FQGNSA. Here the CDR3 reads CASSQGVWGTDTQYF. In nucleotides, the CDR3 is TGTGCCAGCAGCCAAGGGGTTTGGGGCACAGATACGCAGTATTTT.

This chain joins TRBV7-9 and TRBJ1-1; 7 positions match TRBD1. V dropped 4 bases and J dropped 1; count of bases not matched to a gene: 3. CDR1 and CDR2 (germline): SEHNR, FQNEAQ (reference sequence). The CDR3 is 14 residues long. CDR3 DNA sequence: TGTGCCAGCAGCTCAGCAGGGGGGAACACTGAAGCTTTCTTT. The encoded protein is CASSSAGGNTEAFF.

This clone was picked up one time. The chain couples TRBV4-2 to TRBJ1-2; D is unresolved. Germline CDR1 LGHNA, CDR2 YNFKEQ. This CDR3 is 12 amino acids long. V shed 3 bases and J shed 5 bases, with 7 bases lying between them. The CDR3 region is CASSQDFYGYTF. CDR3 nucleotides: TGTGCCAGCAGCCAGGACTTTTATGGCTACACCTTC.

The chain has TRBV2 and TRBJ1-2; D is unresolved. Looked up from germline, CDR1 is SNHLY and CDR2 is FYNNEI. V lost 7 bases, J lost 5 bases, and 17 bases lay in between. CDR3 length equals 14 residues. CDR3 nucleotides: TGTGCCAGCACCTCCCGAGGGCAGCTATATGGCTACACCTTC. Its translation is CASTSRGQLYGYTF.

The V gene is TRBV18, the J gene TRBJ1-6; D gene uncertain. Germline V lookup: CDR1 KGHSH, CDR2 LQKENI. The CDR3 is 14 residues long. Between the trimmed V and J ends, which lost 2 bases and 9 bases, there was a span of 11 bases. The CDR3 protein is CASSPRTYGSPLHF. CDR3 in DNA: TGTGCCAGCTCACCAAGGACTTATGGTTCACCCCTCCACTTT.

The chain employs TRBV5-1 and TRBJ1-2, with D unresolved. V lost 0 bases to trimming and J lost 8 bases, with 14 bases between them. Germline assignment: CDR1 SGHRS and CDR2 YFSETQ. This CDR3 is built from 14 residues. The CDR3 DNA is TGCGCCAGCAGCTTGGACAGAACTGTGCACGGCTACACCTTC. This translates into CASSLDRTVHGYTF.

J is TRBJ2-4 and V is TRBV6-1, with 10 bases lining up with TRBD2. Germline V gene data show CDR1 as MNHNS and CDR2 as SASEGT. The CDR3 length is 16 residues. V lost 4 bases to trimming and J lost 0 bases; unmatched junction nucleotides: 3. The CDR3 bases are TGTGCCAGCAGTGCGACTAGCGGGTTAGCCAAAAACATTCAGTACTTC. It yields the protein CASSATSGLAKNIQYF.

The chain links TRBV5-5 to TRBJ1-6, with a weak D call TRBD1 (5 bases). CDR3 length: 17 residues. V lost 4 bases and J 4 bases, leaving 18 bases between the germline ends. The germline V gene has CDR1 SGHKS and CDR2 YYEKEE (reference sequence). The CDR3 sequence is CASSRTETDGYNSPLHF. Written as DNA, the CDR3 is TGTGCCAGCAGCCGAACAGAGACAGACGGTTATAATTCACCCCTCCACTTT.

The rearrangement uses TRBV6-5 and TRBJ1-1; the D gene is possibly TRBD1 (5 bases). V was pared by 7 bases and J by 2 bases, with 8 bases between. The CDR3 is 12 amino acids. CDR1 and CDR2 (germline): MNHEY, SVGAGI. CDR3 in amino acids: CASTGSNTEAFF. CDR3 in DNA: TGTGCCAGCACAGGGTCTAACACTGAAGCTTTCTTT.

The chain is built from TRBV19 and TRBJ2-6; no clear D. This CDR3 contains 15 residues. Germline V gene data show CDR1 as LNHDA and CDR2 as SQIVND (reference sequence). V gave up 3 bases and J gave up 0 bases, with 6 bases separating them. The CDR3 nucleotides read TGTGCCAGTAGTATCCAGTACTCTGGGGCCAACGTCCTGACTTTC. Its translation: CASSIQYSGANVLTF.

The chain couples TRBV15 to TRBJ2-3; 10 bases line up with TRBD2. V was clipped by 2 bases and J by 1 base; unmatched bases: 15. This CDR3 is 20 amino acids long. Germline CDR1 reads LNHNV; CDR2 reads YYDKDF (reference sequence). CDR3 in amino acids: CATSRTKNWTSGLGTDTQYF. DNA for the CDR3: TGTGCCACCAGCAGAACTAAAAATTGGACTAGCGGTTTGGGCACAGATACGCAGTATTTT.

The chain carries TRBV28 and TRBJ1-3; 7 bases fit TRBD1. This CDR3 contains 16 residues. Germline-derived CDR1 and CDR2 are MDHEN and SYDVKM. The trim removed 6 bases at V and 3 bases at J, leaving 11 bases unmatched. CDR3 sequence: CASRAPHGTVGNTIYF. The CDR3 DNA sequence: TGTGCCAGCAGGGCTCCACACGGGACAGTTGGAAACACCATATATTTT.

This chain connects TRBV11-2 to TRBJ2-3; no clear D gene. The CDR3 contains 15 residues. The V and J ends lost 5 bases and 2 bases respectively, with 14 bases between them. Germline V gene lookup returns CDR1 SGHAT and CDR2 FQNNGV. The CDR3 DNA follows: TGTGCCAGCAGCAATCGACCCGGAGCCACAGATACGCAGTATTTT. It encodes CASSNRPGATDTQYF.

Here the CDR3 DNA reads TGTGCCAGCAGCTCAGCGGCAGGGGGCACTGAAGCTTTCTTT. Encoded protein: CASSSAAGGTEAFF. The V gene is TRBV7-2, the J gene TRBJ1-1, with 7 positions matching TRBD1. V lost 4 bases, J lost 4 bases, and 6 bases stayed unmatched. This CDR3 contains 14 residues. Germline CDR1 and CDR2: SGHTA and FQGNSA.

This chain's CDR3 is CASSSNYRSSGNTIYF. The DNA for the CDR3 is TGTGCCAGCAGCTCGAATTACCGTAGCTCTGGAAACACCATATATTTT. The rearrangement uses TRBV11-2 and TRBJ1-3; D remains ambiguous. This CDR3 has 16 amino acids. V lost 4 bases and J lost 0, with 13 bases in between. Germline V lookup: CDR1 SGHAT, CDR2 FQNNGV.

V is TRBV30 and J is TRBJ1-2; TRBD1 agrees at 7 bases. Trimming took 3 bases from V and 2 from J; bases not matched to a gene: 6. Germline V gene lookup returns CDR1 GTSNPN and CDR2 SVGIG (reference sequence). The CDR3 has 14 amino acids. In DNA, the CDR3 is TGTGCCTGGAGCCCGACAGGGAACAACTATGGCTACACCTTC. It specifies CAWSPTGNNYGYTF.

CDR3: CASSPPEGAYEQFF. DNA of the CDR3: TGTGCCAGCAGTCCGCCGGAGGGAGCCTATGAGCAGTTCTTC. The chain carries TRBV28 and TRBJ2-1; TRBD2 is a possible D gene (6 bases). The CDR3 spans 14 residues. In germline, CDR1 is MDHEN, CDR2 SYDVKM. V lost 5 bases to trimming and J lost 8 bases, with 16 bases between them.

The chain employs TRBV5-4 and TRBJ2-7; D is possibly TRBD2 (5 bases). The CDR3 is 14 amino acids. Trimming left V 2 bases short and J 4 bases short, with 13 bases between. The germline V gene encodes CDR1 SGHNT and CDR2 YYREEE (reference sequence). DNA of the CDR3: TGTGCCAGCAGCTTACGTGGGAGAGGTTACGAGCAGTACTTC. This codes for CASSLRGRGYEQYF.

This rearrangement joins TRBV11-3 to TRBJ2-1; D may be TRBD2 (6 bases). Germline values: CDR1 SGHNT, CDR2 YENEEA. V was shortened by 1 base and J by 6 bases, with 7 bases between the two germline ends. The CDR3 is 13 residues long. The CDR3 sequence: CASSLGLGNEQFF. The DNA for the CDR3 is TGTGCCAGCAGCTTAGGACTAGGCAATGAGCAGTTCTTC.

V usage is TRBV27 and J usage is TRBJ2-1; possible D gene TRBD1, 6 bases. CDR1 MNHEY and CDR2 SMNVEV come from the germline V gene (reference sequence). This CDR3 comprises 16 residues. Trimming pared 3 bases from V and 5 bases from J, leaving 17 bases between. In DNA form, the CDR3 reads TGTGCCAGCAGTTTTGCGGCCGGGACACCTCACAATGAGCAGTTCTTC. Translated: CASSFAAGTPHNEQFF.

The CDR3 here is CASSFLLQETQYF. The CDR3, as DNA: TGTGCCAGCAGTTTCCTCCTCCAAGAGACCCAGTACTTC. The chain carries TRBV28 and TRBJ2-5; D remains unclear. The germline V gene has CDR1 MDHEN and CDR2 SYDVKM. The V gene lost 3 bases and the J gene lost 1 base, with 6 bases spanning the gap. The CDR3 spans 13 residues.

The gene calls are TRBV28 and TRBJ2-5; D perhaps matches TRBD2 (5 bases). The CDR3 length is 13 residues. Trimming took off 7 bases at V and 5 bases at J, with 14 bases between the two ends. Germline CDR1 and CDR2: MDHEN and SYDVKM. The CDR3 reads CASMGALRETQYF. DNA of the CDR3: TGTGCCAGCATGGGAGCGCTGAGGGAGACCCAGTACTTC.

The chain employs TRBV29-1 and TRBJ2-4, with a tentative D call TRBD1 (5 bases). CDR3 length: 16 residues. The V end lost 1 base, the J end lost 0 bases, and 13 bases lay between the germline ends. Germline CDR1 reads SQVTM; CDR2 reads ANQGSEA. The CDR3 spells CSVEGGSLLAKNIQYF. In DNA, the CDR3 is TGCAGCGTTGAAGGGGGCAGTCTCCTAGCCAAAAACATTCAGTACTTC.